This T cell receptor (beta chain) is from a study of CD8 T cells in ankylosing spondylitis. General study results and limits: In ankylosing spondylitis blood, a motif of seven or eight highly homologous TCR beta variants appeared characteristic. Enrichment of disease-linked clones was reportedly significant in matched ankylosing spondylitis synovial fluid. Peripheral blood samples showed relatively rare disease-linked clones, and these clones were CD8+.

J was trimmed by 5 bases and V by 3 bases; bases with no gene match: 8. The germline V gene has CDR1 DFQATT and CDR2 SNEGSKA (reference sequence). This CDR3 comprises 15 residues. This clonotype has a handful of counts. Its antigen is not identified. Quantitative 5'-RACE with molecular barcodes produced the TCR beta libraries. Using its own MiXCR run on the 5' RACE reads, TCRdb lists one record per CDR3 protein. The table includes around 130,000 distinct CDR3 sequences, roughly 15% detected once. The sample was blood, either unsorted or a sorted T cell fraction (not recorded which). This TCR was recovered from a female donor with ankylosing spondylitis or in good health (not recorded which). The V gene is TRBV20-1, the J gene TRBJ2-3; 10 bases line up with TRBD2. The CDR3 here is CSARSLAGEGDTQYF. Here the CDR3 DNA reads TGCAGTGCTAGGAGTCTAGCGGGAGAGGGAGATACGCAGTATTTT.